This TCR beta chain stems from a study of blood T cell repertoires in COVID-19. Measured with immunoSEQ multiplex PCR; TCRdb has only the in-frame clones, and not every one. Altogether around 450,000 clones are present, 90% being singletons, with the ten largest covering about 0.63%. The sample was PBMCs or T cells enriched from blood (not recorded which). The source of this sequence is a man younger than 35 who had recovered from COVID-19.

The CDR3 DNA sequence: TGTGCCAGCAGTAGACAGACTAACTATGGCTACACCTTC. Protein sequence: CASSRQTNYGYTF. This chain connects TRBV28 to TRBJ1-2, with D perhaps matching TRBD1 (5 bases). The CDR3 length is 13 residues. Germline CDR1 and CDR2: MDHEN and SYDVKM. Trimming shortened V by 5 bases and J by 0 bases, and 7 bases separated the two germline ends.